This TCR beta chain was sequenced during a study of blood T cell repertoires in COVID-19. Background on the study: Samples of COVID-19 (acute and convalescent) were obtained from the United States, Italy and Spain.

CDR3 length equals 9 residues. With 7 bases removed from V and 7 bases from J, the gap between germline ends came to 4 bases. Seattle's enrolled individuals joined amid active infection and were then monitored longitudinally. This clone was seen a single time. Measured with immunoSEQ multiplex PCR; TCRdb has only the in-frame clones, and not every one. Of hundreds of thousands of clones listed, over 80% are singletons. The sequenced sample consisted of peripheral blood. This TCR was sampled from a woman aged 45-65 years with COVID-19, enrolled during active disease. This chain links TRBV5-3 with TRBJ2-3; D gene ambiguous. TRBV5-3 belongs to the ORF category, with a function that is uncertain. The CDR3 sequence is CARPNTQYF. The CDR3 region has the DNA TGTGCCAGACCAAATACGCAGTATTTT.